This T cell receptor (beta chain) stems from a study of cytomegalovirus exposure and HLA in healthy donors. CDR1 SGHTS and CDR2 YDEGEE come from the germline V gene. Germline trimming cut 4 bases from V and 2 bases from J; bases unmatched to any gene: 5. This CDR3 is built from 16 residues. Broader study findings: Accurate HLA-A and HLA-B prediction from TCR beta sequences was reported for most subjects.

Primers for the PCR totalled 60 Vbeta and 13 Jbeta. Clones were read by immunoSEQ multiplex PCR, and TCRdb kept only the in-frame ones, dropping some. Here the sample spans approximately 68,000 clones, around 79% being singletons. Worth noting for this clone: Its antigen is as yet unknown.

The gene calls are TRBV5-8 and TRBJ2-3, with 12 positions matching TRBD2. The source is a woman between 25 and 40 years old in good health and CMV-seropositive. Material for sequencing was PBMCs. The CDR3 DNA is TGTGCCAGCAGCCTTGGACTAGCGGGGTTCACAGATACGCAGTATTTT. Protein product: CASSLGLAGFTDTQYF.